Each of the 17 T cell receptor beta chains below was sequenced from the same sample in a study of T-cell memory formation after mild COVID-19. Each CDR3 protein is one row after TCRdb ran MiXCR on the 5' RACE reads. The repertoire consists of hundreds of thousands of distinct CDR3 sequences, with about a sixth occurring once and the leading ten covering roughly 21%. Sample: PBMCs or a T cell subset sorted from them (not recorded which). Receptor source: a man between 18 and 35 years old who had mild COVID-19 (a few samples of this study predate the infection). Cell type and time point are not known.

This chain connects TRBV20-1 to TRBJ2-1; D is undetermined. From germline, CDR1 is DFQATT and CDR2 SNEGSKA (reference sequence). The CDR3 totals 11 residues. V dropped 4 bases and J dropped 6 bases, with 7 bases sitting between them. The CDR3 is CSAMSGNEQFF. CDR3 nucleotides: TGCAGTGCTATGTCGGGCAATGAGCAGTTCTTC.

This clonotype has a single count. This sequence joins TRBV10-3 and TRBJ1-1, with D hard to call. From germline, CDR1 is ENHRY and CDR2 SYGVKD. Trimming took off 4 bases at V and 1 base at J, with 4 bases between the two ends. The CDR3 is made up of 12 amino acids. For the CDR3, the DNA is TGTGCCATCAGTGCGGCGAACACTGAAGCTTTCTTT. Amino acid sequence: CAISAANTEAFF.

This clonotype has at least ten counts. The chain couples TRBV15 to TRBJ1-1, with 7 bases that match TRBD1. The CDR3 runs 16 residues. Germline V gives CDR1 LNHNV, CDR2 YYDKDF (reference sequence). V dropped 1 base and J dropped 0; count of bases not matched to a gene: 5. The CDR3 sequence: CATSRGRQGVNTEAFF. The CDR3, as DNA: TGTGCCACCAGCAGAGGAAGACAGGGAGTGAACACTGAAGCTTTCTTT.

CDR3 sequence (DNA): TGCGCCAGCAGCCCTAACGGTTATCAGCCCCAGCATTTT. It codes for CASSPNGYQPQHF. V gene TRBV4-1 combines with J gene TRBJ1-5; D is unclear. Trimming pared 4 bases from V and 5 bases from J, leaving 9 bases between. This CDR3 has 13 amino acids. CDR1 and CDR2 (germline): MGHRA, YSYEKL.

This rearrangement joins TRBV19 to TRBJ1-2; 7 nucleotides line up with TRBD1. V trimming: 4 bases; J trimming: 0 bases; junction bases outside the gene matches: 5. The CDR3 sequence is 15 residues long. Germline lookup yields CDR1 LNHDA and CDR2 SQIVND (reference sequence). The CDR3 spells CASSTDRQSNYGYTF. DNA of the CDR3: TGTGCCAGTAGTACGGACAGGCAATCTAACTATGGCTACACCTTC.

Only a few counts were recorded for this clonotype. The gene calls are TRBV9 and TRBJ1-1; TRBD1 matches at 7 bases. The V gene's germline CDR1 is SGDLS and CDR2 YYNGEE. CDR3 size: 15 residues. The V gene end was trimmed by 7 bases and the J gene end by 3 bases; junction bases not matched to a gene: 12. The CDR3 bases are TGTGCCAGCGACCGAGGCGGGACAGCCTACACTGAAGCTTTCTTT. Its protein is CASDRGGTAYTEAFF.

V gene TRBV29-1 combines with J gene TRBJ1-5, with a possible D match to TRBD1 (5 bases). CDR1 is SQVTM and CDR2 is ANQGSEA in the germline V gene. CDR3 length equals 13 residues. The V end was cut by 6 bases, the J end by 5 bases, with 14 bases between. This CDR3 is CSVRQQADQPQHF. Written as DNA, the CDR3 is TGCAGCGTCAGGCAACAGGCAGATCAGCCCCAGCATTTT. Looking up the rest from reference TRBV29-1 and TRBJ1-5 gives the full variable domain: SAVISQKPSRDICQRGTSLTIQCQVDSQVTMMFWYRQQPGQSLTLIATANQGSEATYESGFVIDKFPISRPNLTFSTLTVSNMSPEDSSIYLCSVRQQADQPQHFGDGTRLSIL.

V usage is TRBV7-9 and J usage is TRBJ2-4, with D maybe TRBD2 (6 bases). The germline V gene encodes CDR1 SEHNR and CDR2 FQNEAQ (reference sequence). CDR3 length: 16 residues. The germline V and J ends were trimmed by 4 bases and 5 bases, with 18 bases remaining between them. CDR3 coding DNA: TGTGCCAGCAGCTCCTACCGATGGGACTCGGAAAACATTCAGTACTTC. This sequence encodes CASSSYRWDSENIQYF.

V usage is TRBV15 and J usage is TRBJ2-2, with D perhaps matching TRBD1 or TRBD2 (6 bases each). The germline V gene encodes CDR1 LNHNV and CDR2 YYDKDF (reference sequence). The germline V and J ends were trimmed by 7 bases and 5 bases, with 14 bases remaining between them. This CDR3 contains 14 residues. The CDR3 DNA reads TGTGCCACCACCCGGGGGCTAGCTACCGGGGAGCTGTTTTTT. It yields the protein CATTRGLATGELFF. Full variable domain (rest looked up from reference TRBV15 and TRBJ2-2): DAMVIQNPRYQVTQFGKPVTLSCSQTLNHNVMYWYQQKSSQAPKLLFHYYDKDFNNEADTPDNFQSRRPNTSFCFLDIRSPGLGDTAMYLCATTRGLATGELFFGEGSRLTVL.

The gene calls are TRBV9 and TRBJ2-3; 14 nucleotides line up with TRBD2. This CDR3 region has 16 residues. V trimming: 3 bases; J trimming: 10 bases; junction bases outside the gene matches: 10. CDR1 and CDR2 from the germline V gene are SGDLS and YYNGEE. The CDR3: CASSGTSGGPQDAQYF. The CDR3 DNA sequence: TGTGCCAGCAGCGGGACTAGCGGGGGGCCTCAGGACGCGCAGTATTTT.

A few counts support this clonotype. The V and J genes are TRBV2 and TRBJ2-7; D uncertain. V was shortened by 0 bases and J by 2 bases, with 8 bases between the two germline ends. CDR3 length equals 14 residues. CDR1 is SNHLY, CDR2 FYNNEI, per germline. The CDR3 bases are TGTGCCAGCAGTGAAGCGGCGGCCCCCTACGAGCAGTACGTC. Translation: CASSEAAAPYEQYV.

This chain uses TRBV6-2 or TRBV6-3 with TRBJ1-1; TRBD1 matches 7 bases. Losses at the gene ends were 0 bases for V and 6 bases for J; bases not matched to a gene: 4. The germline V gene encodes CDR1 MNHEY and CDR2 SVGEGT. The CDR3 length is 14 residues. CDR3 nucleotide sequence: TGTGCCAGCAGTTACTCCCCAGGGGGAGCTGAAGCTTTCTTT. Protein sequence: CASSYSPGGAEAFF.

The V call is TRBV3-1, the J call TRBJ2-1; TRBD2 is a possible D gene (6 bases). CDR1 and CDR2 from the germline V gene are LGHDT and YNNKEL (reference sequence). The length of the CDR3 is 13 residues. The V gene lost 0 bases and the J gene lost 7 bases, with 7 bases spanning the gap. The CDR3: CASSQEGGNEQFF. CDR3 coding DNA: TGTGCCAGCAGCCAAGAGGGGGGAAATGAGCAGTTCTTC.

The rearrangement uses TRBV29-1 and TRBJ2-1; D uncertain. CDR1 is SQVTM and CDR2 is ANQGSEA in the germline V gene. This CDR3 contains 13 residues. Trimming pared 8 bases from V and 3 bases from J, leaving 14 bases between. CDR3 residues: CSTTGRSYNEQFF. The CDR3 DNA follows: TGCAGCACAACCGGGCGCAGCTACAATGAGCAGTTCTTC.

This clonotype was counted only a few times. The gene calls are TRBV6-6 and TRBJ2-7; D gene unclear. Germline-derived CDR1 and CDR2 are MNHNY and SVGAGI (reference sequence). V was cut by 6 bases and J by 3 bases, with 18 bases left in between. CDR3 length: 15 residues. The DNA for the CDR3 is TGTGCCAGCAGGAGCCCTGGGGTTGTAGGCTACGAGCAGTACTTC. It specifies CASRSPGVVGYEQYF.

The genes are TRBV27 and TRBJ2-1; D unresolved. Per germline, CDR1 MNHEY and CDR2 SMNVEV (reference sequence). The CDR3 sequence is 13 residues long. Trimming removed 3 bases from V and 6 bases from J, with 9 bases in between. In DNA, the CDR3 is TGTGCCAGCAGTTTCATGGGCCGCAATGAGCAGTTCTTC. Its translation: CASSFMGRNEQFF.

V gene TRBV7-9 combines with J gene TRBJ2-5, with D hard to call. CDR3 length equals 15 residues. Trimming removed 5 bases at V and 5 bases at J, with 18 bases between. Per the germline V gene, CDR1 is SEHNR and CDR2 is FQNEAQ (reference sequence). CDR3 DNA: TGTGCCAGCAGCCACCCAGTAAGAGAGGTTGAGACCCAGTACTTC. It translates to CASSHPVREVETQYF.